Each of the 21 T cell receptor beta chains below was sequenced from the same sample in a study of cytomegalovirus exposure and HLA in healthy donors. A multiplex PCR was run with 60 Vbeta primers and 13 Jbeta primers. Sequencing used immunoSEQ multiplex PCR; TCRdb keeps in-frame clones, though not all of them. The table has approximately 110,000 clones, approximately 78% seen once. Sequencing used PBMCs. The receptors were gathered from a man younger than 40 in good health and CMV-seropositive.

Only one count was recorded for this clone. V usage is TRBV29-1 and J usage is TRBJ1-2; no reliable D call. The V gene's germline CDR1 is SQVTM and CDR2 ANQGSEA. The CDR3 sequence is 15 residues long. Trimming removed 0 bases from V and 2 bases from J, with 13 bases in between. The CDR3 protein is CSVEDPGESNYGYTF. CDR3 in DNA: TGCAGCGTTGAAGATCCCGGGGAATCCAACTATGGCTACACCTTC.

This chain connects TRBV2 to TRBJ2-3, with TRBD2 as a possible D gene (7 bases). CDR1 and CDR2 (germline): SNHLY, FYNNEI. This CDR3 comprises 14 residues. Trimming cost V 8 bases and J 5 bases, with 17 bases left between them. The CDR3 nucleotides read TGTGCCAGCTCCGGGGGGCAAATAGGAGATACGCAGTATTTT. It yields the protein CASSGGQIGDTQYF.

There are a few counts of this clone. The chain links TRBV5-1 to TRBJ1-5; maybe TRBD1 (6 bases). There are 14 residues in the CDR3. With 2 bases removed from V and 7 bases from J, the gap between germline ends came to 13 bases. Germline-derived CDR1 and CDR2 are SGHRS and YFSETQ. The CDR3 is CASSLQGVDQPQHF. The DNA for the CDR3 is TGCGCCAGCAGCTTACAGGGAGTGGACCAGCCCCAGCATTTT.

This chain connects TRBV6-5 to TRBJ2-2; 7 bases are a match to TRBD2. Germline V lookup: CDR1 MNHEY, CDR2 SVGAGI. This CDR3 is 13 amino acids long. The V gene end was trimmed by 8 bases and the J gene end by 6 bases; junction bases not matched to a gene: 6. The CDR3 spells CASGRGSSGELFF. In DNA, the CDR3 is TGTGCCAGCGGGAGGGGTTCCTCCGGGGAGCTGTTTTTT.

The chain has TRBV10-2 and TRBJ1-6; tentatively, D is TRBD1 (6 bases). V was cut by 3 bases and J by 7 bases, with 13 bases left in between. The CDR3 sequence is 15 residues long. In germline, CDR1 is WSHSY, CDR2 SAAADI. CDR3 residues: CASSERPTGNSPLHF. The CDR3 coding sequence is TGCGCCAGCAGTGAAAGGCCTACAGGGAATTCACCCCTCCACTTT.

This clone was counted a single time. The chain carries TRBV9 and TRBJ2-7; D perhaps matches TRBD1 (5 bases). With 3 bases removed from V and 3 bases from J, the gap between germline ends came to 16 bases. CDR3 size: 15 residues. Germline lookup yields CDR1 SGDLS and CDR2 YYNGEE. The CDR3 DNA reads as TGTGCCAGCAGCGCAGGTTTGGGAAGGGGCTACGAGCAGTACTTC. Protein: CASSAGLGRGYEQYF.

This clone was picked up a small number of times. The chain couples TRBV5-8 to TRBJ1-1; 10 bases line up with TRBD1. Germline CDR1 and CDR2: SGHTS and YDEGEE. J gave up 4 bases and V 0 bases, and 3 bases lay outside the gene matches. This CDR3 contains 15 residues. The CDR3, as DNA: TGTGCCAGCAGCTTGGGACAGGGGGCGACCACTGAAGCTTTCTTT. Translating gives CASSLGQGATTEAFF.

The J gene is TRBJ2-5, the V gene TRBV19, with D possibly matching TRBD2 (5 bases). There are 14 residues in the CDR3. Germline lookup yields CDR1 LNHDA and CDR2 SQIVND (reference sequence). Trimming shortened V by 1 base and J by 5 bases, and 11 bases separated the two germline ends. The CDR3 DNA follows: TGTGCCAGTAGTATAGTACTACTAGGCGAGACCCAGTACTTC. It specifies CASSIVLLGETQYF.

The V call is TRBV5-4, the J call TRBJ2-7; 11 bases map to TRBD2. V gave up 0 bases and J gave up 3 bases; unmatched junction bases: 5. CDR1 is SGHNT and CDR2 is YYREEE in the germline V gene (reference sequence). This CDR3 is 16 amino acids long. The CDR3 DNA follows: TGTGCCAGCAGCTTGGGGGGACTAGCGGAAGGCTACGAGCAGTACGTC. It codes for CASSLGGLAEGYEQYV.

The chain couples TRBV21-1 to TRBJ2-7; the table's D call TRBD2 went unverified against the DNA. TRBV21-1 is tagged as a pseudogene. The CDR3 consists of 16 residues. In nucleotides, the CDR3 is TGTGCCAGCAGCAAAGAAAAGCGGGAGGCCCTCTACGAGCAGTACGTC. Amino acid sequence: CASSKEKREALYEQYV.

The chain combines TRBV29-1 with TRBJ2-5, with TRBD1 as a possible D gene (5 bases). This CDR3 has 14 amino acids. Trimming pared 6 bases from V and 3 bases from J, leaving 17 bases between. Germline V gene lookup returns CDR1 SQVTM and CDR2 ANQGSEA. In nucleotides, the CDR3 is TGCAGCGTATGGCCAGGGTTTGTCGAAGAGACCCAGTACTTC. It codes for CSVWPGFVEETQYF.

The genes are TRBV27 and TRBJ1-5, with D perhaps matching TRBD1 (6 bases). CDR3 length: 16 amino acids. V was pared by 4 bases and J by 5 bases, with 18 bases between. Germline-derived CDR1 and CDR2 are MNHEY and SMNVEV (reference sequence). The CDR3 loop reads CASSSGFGQPHQPQHF. The CDR3 nucleotides read TGTGCCAGCAGTTCCGGATTTGGACAGCCACATCAGCCCCAGCATTTT.

This clone was counted once. The chain recombines TRBV10-1 with TRBJ2-3, with 8 bases matching TRBD1. Looked up from germline, CDR1 is WNHNN and CDR2 is SYGVQD (reference sequence). The V and J ends lost 4 bases and 2 bases, in that order; junction bases with no gene match: 17. This CDR3 comprises 19 residues. Written as DNA, the CDR3 is TGCGCCAGCAGTGCAATCACGACCGATTGGACAGGGAACACAGATACGCAGTATTTT. Amino acids: CASSAITTDWTGNTDTQYF.

J is TRBJ1-1 and V is TRBV5-4; no definite D call. V lost 3 bases to trimming and J lost 5 bases, with 11 bases between them. Germline V gives CDR1 SGHNT, CDR2 YYREEE (reference sequence). The CDR3 spans 13 residues. The CDR3 loop reads CASSSDVRTEAFF. The CDR3 DNA sequence: TGTGCCAGCAGCTCCGACGTGAGGACTGAAGCTTTCTTT. Together with reference TRBV5-4 and TRBJ1-1, the CDR3 gives the full variable domain: ETGVTQSPTHLIKTRGQQVTLRCSSQSGHNTVSWYQQALGQGPQFIFQYYREEENGRGNFPPRFSGLQFPNYSSELNVNALELDDSALYLCASSSDVRTEAFFGQGTRLTVV.

The gene calls are TRBV6-5 and TRBJ2-1, with TRBD1 as a possible D gene (6 bases). CDR1 and CDR2 from the germline V gene are MNHEY and SVGAGI. Trimming cost V 0 bases and J 12 bases, with 12 bases left between them. The length of the CDR3 is 13 residues. The CDR3 is CASSYSGGIGQFF. CDR3 in DNA: TGTGCCAGCAGTTACTCAGGGGGAATCGGGCAGTTCTTC.

The V gene is TRBV28, the J gene TRBJ1-2, with no clear D. This CDR3 is 15 amino acids long. Germline CDR1 and CDR2: MDHEN and SYDVKM. With 3 bases removed from V and 4 bases from J, the gap between germline ends came to 15 bases. This chain's CDR3 is CASSLESLRFYGYTF. DNA for the CDR3: TGTGCCAGCAGTTTGGAAAGTCTCAGGTTCTATGGCTACACCTTC.

The rearrangement joins TRBV30 to TRBJ1-1; TRBD1 agrees at 7 bases. Germline V gene data show CDR1 as GTSNPN and CDR2 as SVGIG (reference sequence). The V segment lost 0 bases and the J segment 5 bases; nucleotides outside the gene matches: 3. This CDR3 is built from 13 residues. As DNA, the CDR3 is TGTGCCTGGAGTGTAGCAGGGGGTACTGAAGCTTTCTTT. It translates to CAWSVAGGTEAFF.

The chain couples TRBV23-1 to TRBJ2-1; no reliable D call. TRBV23-1 is an open reading frame whose function is uncertain. This CDR3 has 15 residues. V gave up 0 bases and J gave up 5 bases, with 11 bases separating them. Here the CDR3 reads CASSQSRLGNNEQFF. The CDR3 nucleotides are TGCGCCAGCAGTCAATCGCGGCTAGGCAACAATGAGCAGTTCTTC.

This rearrangement joins TRBV10-3 to TRBJ2-3, with 9 bases identical to TRBD1. V shed 4 bases, J shed 3 bases, and the junction held 11 bases outside the gene matches. The germline V gene has CDR1 ENHRY and CDR2 SYGVKD. CDR3 length: 17 residues. CDR3 residues: CAISGPGQGVRTDTQYF. In DNA form, the CDR3 reads TGTGCCATCAGTGGGCCGGGACAGGGCGTAAGGACAGATACGCAGTATTTT.

The chain employs TRBV5-5 and TRBJ2-5, with D possibly TRBD1 on 6 matching bases. The CDR3 covers 14 residues. V shed 0 bases and J shed 4 bases, with 10 bases lying between them. Germline values: CDR1 SGHKS, CDR2 YYEKEE (reference sequence). The CDR3 DNA reads as TGTGCCAGCAGCTTGGTTGCAGGGGTAGAGACCCAGTACTTC. Translated: CASSLVAGVETQYF.

The chain is built from TRBV2 and TRBJ1-2; 7 nucleotides align to TRBD1. Germline V gene lookup returns CDR1 SNHLY and CDR2 FYNNEI. V trimming: 3 bases; J trimming: 8 bases; junction bases outside the gene matches: 9. There are 14 residues in the CDR3. The CDR3 loop reads CASSDMRQGGGYTF. In DNA, the CDR3 is TGTGCCAGCAGTGATATGAGACAGGGAGGAGGCTACACCTTC.